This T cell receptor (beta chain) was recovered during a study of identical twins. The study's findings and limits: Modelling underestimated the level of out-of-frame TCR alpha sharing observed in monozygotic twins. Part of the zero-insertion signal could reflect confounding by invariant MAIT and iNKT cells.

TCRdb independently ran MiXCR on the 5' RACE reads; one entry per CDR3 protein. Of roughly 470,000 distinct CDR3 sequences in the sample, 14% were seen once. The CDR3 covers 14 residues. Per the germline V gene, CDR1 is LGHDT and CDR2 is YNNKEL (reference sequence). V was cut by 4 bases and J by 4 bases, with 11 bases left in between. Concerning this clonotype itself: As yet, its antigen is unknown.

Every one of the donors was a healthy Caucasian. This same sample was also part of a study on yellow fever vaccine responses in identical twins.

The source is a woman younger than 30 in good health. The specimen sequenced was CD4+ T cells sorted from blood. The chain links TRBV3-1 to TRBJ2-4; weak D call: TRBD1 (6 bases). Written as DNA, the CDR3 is TGTGCCAGCAGCCGGACCGGGACAAAAAACATTCAGTACTTC. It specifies CASSRTGTKNIQYF.